This T cell receptor beta chain came from a study of shared clonotypes between healthy human individuals. With 3 bases removed from V and 4 bases from J, the gap between germline ends came to 7 bases. From germline, CDR1 is MDHEN and CDR2 SYDVKM. The CDR3 extends over 12 amino acids. It was CD45RO-negative cells, positively selected for CCR7, that made up naive CD8 cells, with terminally differentiated effector memory CD45RA+ cells excluded. TCRdb's table, derived via immunoSEQ multiplex PCR, lists solely in-frame clones and lacks some. Among 1.5 million to 2.5 million clones listed, around 96% were seen once.

Material for sequencing was naive CD8+ T cells sorted from blood. This clonotype originated in a man aged 18 to 29 in good health. The chain links TRBV28 to TRBJ2-7; D not resolved. The CDR3 spells CASSFKVYEQYF. CDR3 DNA sequence: TGTGCCAGCAGTTTTAAGGTATACGAGCAGTACTTC.